This T cell receptor (beta chain) is from a study of T cell responses to AZD1222 COVID-19 vaccine. Findings and caveats of the study: Mostly white British, mostly female donors; authors suggested clonal diversity may be underestimated. Dominant at 160-218 and 743-854, vaccine-associated CD4 TCRs also spanned spike.

Assay: immunoSEQ multiplex PCR; the TCRdb copy retains only in-frame clones and omits some. The data contain around 200,000 clones, about 86% of them singletons. V was pared by 4 bases and J by 5 bases, with 14 bases between. The CDR3 length is 14 residues. Looked up from germline, CDR1 is LGHDT and CDR2 is YNNKEL (reference sequence). A word on this clone: Antigen specificity is unknown.

Source: peripheral blood, taken on day 0 of AZD1222 vaccination. The TCR sequence derives from an adult in good health. The chain combines TRBV3-1 (or the pseudogene TRBV3-2) with TRBJ1-2, with D perhaps TRBD1 (6 bases). The CDR3 spells CASSPAGEPYGYTF. The CDR3 bases are TGTGCCAGCAGCCCTGCAGGGGAACCTTATGGCTACACCTTC.